Shown below are 12 T cell receptor beta chains from a single sample sequenced in a study of breast tumors, draining lymph nodes, adjacent tissues. TCRdb analysed the multiplex PCR reads with MiXCR anew, one entry per CDR3 protein. The table lists 55,000 to 75,000 distinct CDR3 sequences, around two fifths of them singletons. Material: breast tumor tissue. The receptors come from a female donor with breast cancer. Some clones in this sample may be carry-over from other donors' samples.

V usage is TRBV18 and J usage is TRBJ2-3; maybe TRBD1 (6 bases). Germline V lookup: CDR1 KGHSH, CDR2 LQKENI. V was trimmed by 3 bases and J by 6 bases, leaving 13 bases between them. The CDR3 is made up of 14 amino acids. CDR3 amino acids: CASSPTVQGDTQYF. The CDR3 DNA follows: TGTGCCAGCTCACCCACGGTGCAGGGGGATACGCAGTATTTT.

A few counts support this clonotype. V is TRBV29-1 and J is TRBJ1-1; the D gene is possibly TRBD1 (5 bases). Germline V CDR1 and CDR2: SQVTM, ANQGSEA. V was clipped by 7 bases and J by 4 bases, with 19 bases between them. CDR3 length equals 14 residues. The CDR3 sequence: CSAKEGVRGTEAFF. CDR3 DNA sequence: TGCAGCGCTAAAGAAGGGGTGAGGGGCACTGAAGCTTTCTTT.

This clonotype occurred many times. The rearrangement links TRBV30 to TRBJ2-3, with unresolved D. Germline V gene lookup returns CDR1 GTSNPN and CDR2 SVGIG (reference sequence). The germline V and J ends were trimmed by 0 bases and 1 base, with 8 bases remaining between them. CDR3 length: 14 amino acids. Here the CDR3 reads CAWSVSRRTDTQYF. The CDR3 DNA sequence: TGTGCCTGGAGTGTATCGCGGCGCACAGATACGCAGTATTTT.

This clonotype occurred many times. V usage is TRBV29-1 and J usage is TRBJ1-2; 8 bases align to TRBD1. Germline CDR1 and CDR2: SQVTM and ANQGSEA. The CDR3 runs 13 residues. Unmatched junction bases numbered 9, after V lost 4 bases and J lost 8 bases. The CDR3 DNA reads as TGCAGCGTTGTGGGGCAGGGGGCTTGGGGCTACACCTTC. It translates to CSVVGQGAWGYTF.

Comments on this clonotype: A read error may explain this, as a much larger clone is one base away. This chain connects TRBV9 to TRBJ2-1, with D perhaps given as TRBD1 or TRBD2 (5 bases each). Germline V gene lookup returns CDR1 SGDLS and CDR2 YYNGEE. This CDR3 contains 14 residues. The CDR3 coding sequence is TGTGCCAGCAGCGGATCTAAGGGGACCAATGAGCAGTCCTTC. The encoded protein is CASSGSKGTNEQSF.

The chain uses TRBV28 and TRBJ1-4; D perhaps matches TRBD1 (5 bases). Trimming stripped 7 bases from V and 2 bases from J, with 17 bases between. Germline V gene lookup returns CDR1 MDHEN and CDR2 SYDVKM. The CDR3 consists of 16 residues. CDR3 DNA: TGTGCCAGCACCTCCGCCGGGGGTCTCACTAATGAAAAACTGTTTTTT. Residues: CASTSAGGLTNEKLFF.

This clonotype showed up many times. This chain links TRBV6-5 with TRBJ2-7; D might be TRBD1 (5 bases). With 4 bases removed from V and 4 bases from J, the gap between germline ends came to 14 bases. CDR3 length: 14 residues. In germline, CDR1 is MNHEY, CDR2 SVGAGI. The CDR3 DNA follows: TGTGCCAGCAGTTTTAGACAGACGTCGTACGAGCAGTACTTC. Translating it yields CASSFRQTSYEQYF.

The chain combines TRBV5-1 with TRBJ2-1, with a weak D call TRBD1 (5 bases). CDR1 SGHRS and CDR2 YFSETQ come from the germline V gene. CDR3 length: 14 residues. V lost 0 bases to trimming and J lost 4 bases, with 8 bases between them. The CDR3 nucleotides read TGCGCCAGCAGCTTGGTGACAGCTTACAATGAGCAGTTCTTC. This codes for CASSLVTAYNEQFF.

This clonotype showed up many times. The chain has TRBV6-6 and TRBJ1-3, with 7 bases that match TRBD1. This CDR3 has 15 amino acids. The V and J ends lost 5 bases and 4 bases, in that order; junction bases with no gene match: 8. From germline, CDR1 is MNHNY and CDR2 SVGAGI (reference sequence). CDR3 nucleotides: TGTGCCAGCAGTCACCCTCAGGGGGTCGGAAACACCATATATTTT. Amino acid sequence: CASSHPQGVGNTIYF.

This clonotype was found a few times. With a much larger clone just one base away, this may be a read error. The CDR3 sequence is CASRPSEDTQYF. The CDR3 DNA reads as TGTGCCAGCAGGCCTAGCGAAGATACGCAGTATTTT. J is TRBJ2-3 and V is TRBV6-2 or TRBV6-3; the D gene is possibly TRBD2 (6 bases). This CDR3 contains 12 residues. Germline CDR1 MNHEY, CDR2 SVGEGT. V lost 6 bases to trimming and J lost 5 bases, with 9 bases between them.

This clonotype has a count of ten or more. The gene calls are TRBV18 and TRBJ2-7; D uncertain. Germline assignment: CDR1 KGHSH and CDR2 LQKENI. V was clipped by 2 bases and J by 3 bases, with 11 bases between them. The CDR3 sequence is 14 residues long. The CDR3 loop reads CASSPKVPGYEQYF. CDR3 DNA: TGTGCCAGCTCACCAAAAGTTCCCGGCTACGAGCAGTACTTC.

Notes on this clonotype: This is likely a read error, given that the CDR3 carries no conserved phenylalanine or tryptophan at its end. V and J are TRBV9 and TRBJ2-1; D is ambiguous. CDR3 size: 14 residues. CDR1 SGDLS and CDR2 YYNGEE come from the germline V gene. V was trimmed by 0 bases and J by 0 bases, leaving 4 bases between them. Written as DNA, the CDR3 is TGTGCCAGCAGCGTAGTTAGCTCCTACAATGAGCAGTTCCTC. It encodes CASSVVSSYNEQFL.